Listed here are 6 T cell receptor beta chains from one sample, sequenced in a study of PD-1 blockade in classical Hodgkin lymphoma. Some clones are missing from TCRdb's copy, which holds only in-frame ones; the method was immunoSEQ multiplex PCR. Of 6,500 to 7,500 clones in the sample, over 70% were seen once. Relapse after autologous stem cell transplantation occurred in every patient, and brentuximab vedotin exposure varied. Sequenced material: peripheral blood mononuclear cells (PBMCs), taken before the second cycle of nivolumab. These receptors all stem from a human donor with classical Hodgkin lymphoma.

CDR3 in amino acids: CASSLDLYGYTF. CDR3 in DNA: TGTGCCAGCAGCTTAGACCTCTATGGCTACACCTTC. The chain combines TRBV13 with TRBJ1-2; no definite D call. The germline V gene encodes CDR1 PRHDT and CDR2 FYEKMQ (reference sequence). The CDR3 totals 12 residues. V gave up 1 base and J gave up 4 bases, with 4 bases separating them.

V gene TRBV18 combines with J gene TRBJ2-2; 8 bases agree with TRBD1. The CDR3 totals 15 residues. CDR1 is KGHSH and CDR2 is LQKENI in the germline V gene. Trimming removed 3 bases from V and 6 bases from J; junction bases left unmatched: 6. In nucleotides, the CDR3 is TGTGCCAGCTCACCGTTGACAGGGGTGGCCGGGGAGCTGTTTTTT. This sequence encodes CASSPLTGVAGELFF. Based on the CDR3 plus reference TRBV18 and TRBJ2-2, the full variable domain is NAGVMQNPRHLVRRRGQEARLRCSPMKGHSHVYWYRQLPEEGLKFMVYLQKENIIDESGMPKERFSAEFPKEGPSILRIQQVVRGDSAAYFCASSPLTGVAGELFFGEGSRLTVL.

J is TRBJ2-3 and V is TRBV6-6; D might be TRBD1 (5 bases). The CDR3 has 16 amino acids. Germline V CDR1 and CDR2: MNHNY, SVGAGI (reference sequence). Trimming left V 0 bases short and J 1 base short, with 11 bases between. The CDR3 region is CASSYSKARGTDTQYF. The CDR3 DNA is TGTGCCAGCAGTTACTCGAAGGCCAGGGGCACAGATACGCAGTATTTT.

This clone was recorded once. The rearrangement uses TRBV7-2 and TRBJ2-2; TRBD2 might be the D (7 bases). Trimming took off 2 bases at V and 5 bases at J, with 12 bases between the two ends. The germline gives CDR1 SGHTA, CDR2 FQGNSA. This CDR3 comprises 15 residues. The CDR3 nucleotides read TGTGCCAGCAGCTTAAGGGGGGGAATTACCGGGGAGCTGTTTTTT. Translated, it gives CASSLRGGITGELFF. Filled out from reference TRBV7-2 and TRBJ2-2, the complete variable domain reads GAGVSQSPSNKVTEKGKDVELRCDPISGHTALYWYRQSLGQGLEFLIYFQGNSAPDKSGLPSDRFSAERTGGSVSTLTIQRTQQEDSAVYLCASSLRGGITGELFFGEGSRLTVL.

In this sample, this clone turned up once. Here the CDR3 reads CASSLLFPGGDHEQYF. CDR3 nucleotide sequence: TGTGCCAGCAGTTTATTGTTCCCAGGGGGCGACCACGAGCAGTACTTC. The J gene is TRBJ2-7, the V gene TRBV27; 8 bases match TRBD1. The CDR3 extends over 16 amino acids. Germline-derived CDR1 and CDR2 are MNHEY and SMNVEV (reference sequence). V gave up 1 base and J gave up 5 bases; unmatched junction bases: 10.

V is TRBV5-4 and J is TRBJ2-2; D perhaps matches TRBD1 (5 bases). CDR3 length: 16 amino acids. Germline CDR1 is SGHNT and CDR2 is YYREEE (reference sequence). V lost 4 bases and J lost 3, with 16 bases in between. The CDR3 nucleotides are TGTGCCAGCAGCCCAAGGGGCAGGGTGGACACCGGGGAGCTGTTTTTT. It is translated as CASSPRGRVDTGELFF.